The rows below give T cell receptor beta chains drawn from one sample of a study of blood T cell repertoires in COVID-19. Only in-frame clones appear in the TCRdb table, and some are missing; sequencing was by immunoSEQ multiplex PCR. This table holds about 310,000 clones, around 87% found once. Material: peripheral blood. The receptors were sampled from a middle-aged man with active or convalescent COVID-19. Both conserved end residues are part of each CDR3.

>TRBV18
CASSPGTGKREQYF
>TRBV7-9
CASSPSGPLVEKLFF
>TRBV7-3
CASSQGTGMDTEAFF
>TRBV28
CASSPHGQGIGEQYF
>TRBV6-2/TRBV6-3
CASSPTGGDFNSPLHF
>TRBV4-3
CASSQGAGIPDTQYF
>TRBV2
CARVGTANYGYTF
>TRBV11-1
CASSPPNPGGNTEAFF
>TRBV7-8
CASSYLWRGRRTHNEQFF
>TRBV5-1
CASSSTATNEKLFF
>TRBV27
CASSSPDSLYEQYF
>TRBV28
CASSPTLGQVGNTEAFF
>TRBV7-8
CASSTRQGATGNTIYF
>TRBV6-4
CASRGQTGELFF
>TRBV7-2
CASTLGGGSYNEQFF
>TRBV6-4
CASSAQTGEGNEQFF
>TRBV7-2
CASSKTSGITYEQYF
>TRBV9
CASSVPPDGAGMDNEQFF
>TRBV2
CASNTPGQISYEQYF
>TRBV5-1
CASSWGLTGDTEAFF
>TRBV19
CASSISQGYGYTF
>TRBV7-8
CASSLVGQGMETQYF
>TRBV6-1
CASSDAGTGGNYGYTF
>TRBV5-1
CASSLAPGQGNKTGELFF
>TRBV19
CASSITGEPQETQYF
>TRBV10-3
CAISSTGQGYGYTF
>TRBV4-1
CASSQDVAGARYNEQFF
>TRBV28
CASSLHGISFEQYF
>TRBV3-1/TRBV3-2
CASSQAGTLNTEAFF
>TRBV7-2
CASSDPLDSYLNTEAFF
>TRBV6-2/TRBV6-3
CASSTRGRGTGELFF
>TRBV11-3
CASSSQTGVEQYF
>TRBV7-9
CASSLGTANFLREQYF
>TRBV6-2/TRBV6-3
CASRPLPGLVFYEQYF
>TRBV7-8
CASSFLGQGNTEAFF
>TRBV5-5
CAGRGAADSGNTIYF
>TRBV4-2
CASSPRGLDNSPLHF